These T cell receptor beta chains were read from a single sample in a study of blood T cells in healthy people across ages. TCRdb re-called the 5' RACE reads through MiXCR, storing one row per CDR3 protein. The data contain hundreds of thousands of distinct CDR3 sequences, over 40% of them seen just once; the ten biggest clones take up around an eighth. Sequencing input: blood. All receptors derive from an elderly woman in good health. The CDR3 runs from the conserved cysteine through the conserved F or W. The D gene is left open where the match is weak. Where a row states a size, it is once, few, many or the class of an expanded clone; other rows omit it.

j_call v_call clone_size d_call cdr3_nt cdr3_aa
TRBJ2-3 TRBV11-1 few TRBD1 TGTGCCAGCAGCTTAGCATGGGACAGGGGCACAGATACGCAGTATTTT CASSLAWDRGTDTQYF
TRBJ2-5 TRBV5-1 few TRBD1 TGCGCCAGCAGCTTGGTATCGGGACAGGATCCATTAGGGCAGTACTTC CASSLVSGQDPLGQYF
TRBJ2-7 TRBV20-1 many . TGCAGTGCTAGGACCACCTACGAGCAGTACTTC CSARTTYEQYF
TRBJ2-7 TRBV5-1 . TRBD1 TGCGCCAGCAGTTCCGGACAGGCATACGGCGAGCAGTACTTC CASSSGQAYGEQYF
TRBJ2-2 TRBV28 . . TGTGCCAGCAGCCGACCGGGAAGCGAGACCGGGGAGCTGTTTTTT CASSRPGSETGELFF
TRBJ2-1 TRBV20-1 many . TGCAGTGCTAGACGGGGGATGGATGAGCAGTTCTTC CSARRGMDEQFF
TRBJ2-7 TRBV20-1 . . TGCAGTGCTAGAGAGTCTAGCGAGAGGTTGTACTTC CSARESSERLYF
TRBJ2-5 TRBV7-9 . TRBD2 TGTGCCAGCAGTCCAAGCGGGGGGGCCAGGGCCCAGTACTTC CASSPSGGARAQYF
TRBJ2-7 TRBV12-3/TRBV12-4 . . TGTGCCAGCAGCGCAGGGAACTCGTACTACGAGCAGTACTTC CASSAGNSYYEQYF
TRBJ2-5 TRBV14 . . TGTGCCAGCAGCCAAGAGTTGGGGGCAGGGGAGACCCAGTACTTC CASSQELGAGETQYF
TRBJ2-3 TRBV7-2 . . TGTGCCAGCAGCCAAATACGCACAGATACGCAGTATTTT CASSQIRTDTQYF
TRBJ2-3 TRBV29-1 . . TGCAGCGTTCCCGACAGCCTACCCACAGATACGCAGTATTTT CSVPDSLPTDTQYF
TRBJ2-5 TRBV2 many TRBD2 TGTGCCAGCAGTAGGACTAGCTCCTCGGAGACCCAGTACTTC CASSRTSSSETQYF
TRBJ2-1 TRBV4-1 many TRBD2 TGCGCCAGCAGCCAAGGACTAGCGGGGAACAATGAGCAGTTCTTC CASSQGLAGNNEQFF
TRBJ2-7 TRBV27 . . TGTGCCAGCAGGAACCGGGACGAGTCCGAGCAGTACTTC CASRNRDESEQYF
TRBJ1-1 TRBV7-2 . . TGTGCCAGCAGCACCTCGACACGAGAAGACACTGAAGCTTTCTTT CASSTSTREDTEAFF
TRBJ2-7 TRBV20-1 many . TGCAGTGCTTGTCCGGCCCCTACCGCCACCTACGAGCAGTACTTC CSACPAPTATYEQYF
TRBJ2-7 TRBV3-1 once . TGTGCCAGCAGCCAAGATCTACGTGGCTACGAGCAGTACTTC CASSQDLRGYEQYF
TRBJ2-7 TRBV14 . . TGTGCCAGCAGCCAATACGGGGGCCGGGGCTCCTACGAGCAGTACTTC CASSQYGGRGSYEQYF
TRBJ1-2 TRBV15 . . TGTGCCACCAGCAGAGATCGGGGTAGGGGACCGAACTATGGCTACACCTTC CATSRDRGRGPNYGYTF
TRBJ2-1 TRBV29-1 . TRBD1 TGCAGCGCGGACAGGGTCGATGAGCAGTTCTTC CSADRVDEQFF
TRBJ2-7 TRBV27 . TRBD2 TGTGCCAGCCGAGTTTCTAGCGGGAGTAAAGAGCAGTACTTC CASRVSSGSKEQYF
TRBJ2-2 TRBV27 . TRBD1 TGTGCCAGCAGTAGAGACAGGGTCGGCGGGGAGCTGTTTTTT CASSRDRVGGELFF
TRBJ2-5 TRBV10-3 . . TGTGCCATCAGTGACCCAGGGAGCCCGTACCAAGAGACCCAGTACTTC CAISDPGSPYQETQYF
TRBJ1-5 TRBV18 . . TGTGCCAGCTCAGCCAATGAGGGGGGTCGGCCCCAGCATTTT CASSANEGGRPQHF
TRBJ1-2 TRBV7-9 few . TGTGCCAGCAGCGAGGTCCTTAACTATGGCTACACCTTC CASSEVLNYGYTF
TRBJ2-1 TRBV29-1 many . TGCAGCGTTAGCGTTCGGGGGGCGAGTTACAATGAGCAGTTCTTC CSVSVRGASYNEQFF
TRBJ1-1 TRBV20-1 few . TGCAGTGCTAGGGTGTTAGGGGGAAACACTGAAGCTTTCTTT CSARVLGGNTEAFF
TRBJ2-1 TRBV11-1 many TRBD2 TGTGCCAGCAGCTCCGCAGGTCAAGCGGGAGTGGGTTTAAAAGGCAATGAGCAGTTCTTC CASSSAGQAGVGLKGNEQFF
TRBJ2-1 TRBV10-3 . TRBD2 TGTGCCATCAGACTAGCGGCCTACAATGAGCAGTTCTTC CAIRLAAYNEQFF
TRBJ2-5 TRBV29-1 . . TGCAGCACCACCACAACCAGGGCAGAGACCCAGTACTTC CSTTTTRAETQYF
TRBJ1-5 TRBV15 . TRBD1 TGTGCCGCCAGCAGACTAACAGGGGGAGATCAGCCCCAGCATTTT CAASRLTGGDQPQHF
TRBJ2-1 TRBV28 . TRBD2 TGTGCCAGCAGTTTCGCGGGGGGTCTGAATGAGCAGTTCTTC CASSFAGGLNEQFF
TRBJ2-5 TRBV9 . . TGTGCCAGCAGCGCCCATTTAGGGAATGAGCAGTACTTC CASSAHLGNEQYF
TRBJ2-5 TRBV27 . TRBD2 TGTGCCAGCAGTTCCAGACTAGCTCTCATGGAGACCCAGTACTTC CASSSRLALMETQYF
TRBJ1-1 TRBV2 few . TGTGCCAGCAGTGGCCAGAGGAACACTGAAGCTTTCTTT CASSGQRNTEAFF
TRBJ1-6 TRBV20-1 . TRBD1 TGCAGTGCTAGACCGACAGTCCAGGGGGTGTATAATTCACCCCTCCACTTT CSARPTVQGVYNSPLHF
TRBJ1-6 TRBV3-1 . . TGTGCCAGCAGCCAAACCGAAGGTTCACCCCTCCACTTT CASSQTEGSPLHF
TRBJ2-1 TRBV6-6 . . TGTGCCAGCAGTTACGAGGGGTCCGAGTATGAGCAGTTCTTC CASSYEGSEYEQFF
TRBJ2-2 TRBV7-2 few . TGTGCCAGCCGTCCGGGGAGTAACACCGGGGAGCTGTTTTTT CASRPGSNTGELFF
TRBJ2-1 TRBV12-3/TRBV12-4 many TRBD2 TGTGCCAGCAGTTTGGCTAGCGGGAGGAGCTACAATGAGCAGTTCTTC CASSLASGRSYNEQFF
TRBJ2-1 TRBV7-2 many . TGTGCCAGCAGCTTAAGGGGATCTAGCGTGAATGAGCAGTTCTTC CASSLRGSSVNEQFF
TRBJ2-1 TRBV29-1 many . TGCAGTTGGACGCCAGGGTTTAGGAATGAGCAGTTCTTC CSWTPGFRNEQFF
TRBJ2-1 TRBV4-2 . TRBD2 TGTGCCAGCAGCCTCGGGGCTAGCGGGGAATTATACAATGAGCAGTTCTTC CASSLGASGELYNEQFF
TRBJ2-1 TRBV5-1 . . TGCGCCAGCAGCTTGGATGTCTCCACCCATGAGCAGTTCTTC CASSLDVSTHEQFF
TRBJ2-5 TRBV7-8 . . TGTGCCAGCAGCTTAGTAATCTCGGGGGAGACCCAGTACTTC CASSLVISGETQYF
TRBJ2-1 TRBV6-1 many TRBD2 TGTGCCAGCAGTGGGGGACTACCCTACAATGAGCAGTTCTTC CASSGGLPYNEQFF
TRBJ2-7 TRBV28 many . TGTGCCAGCAGTTTAGGTCTTGCGCGGGCCTACTCCTACGAGCAGTACTTC CASSLGLARAYSYEQYF
TRBJ2-1 TRBV10-3 . . TGTGCCATCAGTGAGCGGAGCACAGGTGGTGAGCAGTTCTTC CAISERSTGGEQFF
TRBJ1-4 TRBV9 few TRBD1 TGTGCCAGCAGCGCCCCAGGGGGAGGGTCGGAAAAACTGTTTTTT CASSAPGGGSEKLFF
TRBJ2-5 TRBV20-1 . TRBD1 TGCAGTGCTAGAAGGGGACAGGGGAGTGGAGAGACCCAGTACTTC CSARRGQGSGETQYF
TRBJ2-7 TRBV4-1 many TRBD2 TGCGCCAGCAGCCAAGACTACGGGACTAGCGGAAACTACGAGCAGTACTTC CASSQDYGTSGNYEQYF
TRBJ2-5 TRBV5-1 . . TGCGCCAGCAGCTCGACAGTTGGGGGAGAGACCCAGTACTTC CASSSTVGGETQYF
TRBJ2-1 TRBV9 many TRBD2 TGTGCCAGCAGCGTAGAGGCGGGAGTGTCCTACAATGAGCAGTTCTTC CASSVEAGVSYNEQFF
TRBJ1-6 TRBV5-1 . TRBD1 TGCGCCAGCAGCTTGGCCCAGGGACAGGGGAGTTCACCCCTCCACTTT CASSLAQGQGSSPLHF
TRBJ1-2 TRBV7-2 . . TGTGCCAGCAGTTACCGAGAAGCTAACTATGGCTACACCTTC CASSYREANYGYTF
TRBJ1-1 TRBV12-3/TRBV12-4 few . TGTGCCAGCAGTTTGATAAGAGGCCTGAACACTGAAGCTTTCTTT CASSLIRGLNTEAFF
TRBJ1-1 TRBV7-8 . . TGTGCCAGCAGCGTCACCATTGGGAACACTGAAGCTTTCTTT CASSVTIGNTEAFF
TRBJ2-5 TRBV21-1 . . TGTGCCAGCAGCAAAGAGACAGTCCAAGAGACCCAGTACTTC CASSKETVQETQYF